This TCR beta chain was identified in a study of OX40 agonist ivuxolimab in advanced cancers. The V gene's germline CDR1 is SEHNR and CDR2 FQNEAQ (reference sequence). The CDR3 has 12 residues. Unmatched junction bases numbered 4, after V lost 1 base and J lost 13 bases. Generated by immunoSEQ multiplex PCR, the TCRdb table keeps only in-frame clones and is missing some. This table holds 25,000 to 30,000 clones, approximately 83% found once. Sequenced material: CD4+ or CD8+ T cells sorted from blood, taken in a trial of the OX40 agonist ivuxolimab. The genes are TRBV7-9 and TRBJ2-1, with TRBD1 matching 7 bases. This clonotype originated in an adult with an advanced solid tumor such as melanoma, head and neck, liver or kidney cancer. The CDR3 bases are TGTGCCAGCAGCTTAGTGAGGGGGCCCCAGTTCTTC. Its translation: CASSLVRGPQFF.